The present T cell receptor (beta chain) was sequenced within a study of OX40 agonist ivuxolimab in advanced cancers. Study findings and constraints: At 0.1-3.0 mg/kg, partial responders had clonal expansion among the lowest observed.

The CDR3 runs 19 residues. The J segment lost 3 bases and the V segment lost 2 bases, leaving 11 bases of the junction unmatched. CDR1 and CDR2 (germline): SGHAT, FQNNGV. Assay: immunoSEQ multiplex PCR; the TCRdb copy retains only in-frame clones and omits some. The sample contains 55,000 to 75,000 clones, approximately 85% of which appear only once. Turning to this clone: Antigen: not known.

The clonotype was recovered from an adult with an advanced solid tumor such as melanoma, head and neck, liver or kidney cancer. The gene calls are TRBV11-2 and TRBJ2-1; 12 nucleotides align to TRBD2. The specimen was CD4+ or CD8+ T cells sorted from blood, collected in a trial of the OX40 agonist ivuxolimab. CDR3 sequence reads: CASSLRLAGAQAGYNEQFF. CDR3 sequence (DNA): TGTGCCAGCAGCTTAAGACTAGCGGGGGCCCAAGCGGGCTACAATGAGCAGTTCTTC.